This TCR beta chain was identified during a study of blood T cell repertoires in COVID-19. Study at large: Collection of acute and convalescent COVID-19 samples took place in the United States, Italy and Spain.

The CDR3 runs 16 residues. Here immunoSEQ multiplex PCR was the method, and the copy in TCRdb shows in-frame clones only, minus some. In the table there are about 110,000 clones, 75% to 90% of which are singletons. The rearrangement uses TRBV21-1 and TRBJ2-7; the table assigns TRBD2, which was not confirmed against the DNA. TRBV21-1 is noted as a pseudogene. Sequenced input: peripheral blood. This clonotype was obtained from a woman aged 55-69 years with acute or convalescent COVID-19. The CDR3 DNA reads as TGTGCCAGCAGCAAGGGTAAACTCCCTGTCGGGTACGAGCAGTACTTC. Its protein is CASSKGKLPVGYEQYF.